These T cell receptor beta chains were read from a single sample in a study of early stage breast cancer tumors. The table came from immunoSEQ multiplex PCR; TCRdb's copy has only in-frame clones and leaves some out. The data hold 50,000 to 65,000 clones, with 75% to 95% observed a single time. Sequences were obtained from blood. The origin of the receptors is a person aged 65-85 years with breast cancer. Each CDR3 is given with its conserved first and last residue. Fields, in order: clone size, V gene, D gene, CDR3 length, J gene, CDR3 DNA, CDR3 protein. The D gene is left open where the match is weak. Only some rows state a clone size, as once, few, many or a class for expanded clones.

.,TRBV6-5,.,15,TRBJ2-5,TGTGCCAGCAGTTACCTGGCGCAGGGCCAAGAGACCCAGTACTTC,CASSYLAQGQETQYF
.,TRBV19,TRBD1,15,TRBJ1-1,TGTGCCAGTAGTTTCTACGGACAGGGGGCGACTGAAGCTTTCTTT,CASSFYGQGATEAFF
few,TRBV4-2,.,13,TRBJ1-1,TGTGCCAGCAGCCCACTGAGGAACACTGAAGCTTTCTTT,CASSPLRNTEAFF
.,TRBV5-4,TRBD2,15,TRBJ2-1,TGTGCCAGCAGCTTAGACCGGGACTACAACAATGAGCAGTTCTTC,CASSLDRDYNNEQFF
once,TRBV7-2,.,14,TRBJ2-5,TGTGCCAGCAGCTTCTCTAGCGACCGAGAGACCCAGTACTTC,CASSFSSDRETQYF
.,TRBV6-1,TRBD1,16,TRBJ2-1,TGTGCCAGCAGTGGATCAACAGGGACAGGCTACAATGAGCAGTTCTTC,CASSGSTGTGYNEQFF
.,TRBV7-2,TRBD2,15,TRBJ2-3,TGTGCCAGCAGCCCACAGCGTAGCGGGGGAGATACGCAGTATTTT,CASSPQRSGGDTQYF
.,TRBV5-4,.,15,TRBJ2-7,TGTGCCAGCAGCTTGGATCCAGGTAGCTCCTACGAGCAGTACTTC,CASSLDPGSSYEQYF
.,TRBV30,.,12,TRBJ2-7,TGTGCCTGGGGGGGGATGAGCCTTGAGCAGTACTTC,CAWGGMSLEQYF
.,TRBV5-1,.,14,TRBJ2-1,TGCGCCTCTCATAGCGGTAGCTCCTACAATGAGCAGTTCTTC,CASHSGSSYNEQFF
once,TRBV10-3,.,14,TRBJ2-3,TGTGCCATCAGTGATCAGGTAGCGGTGGATACGCAGTATTTT,CAISDQVAVDTQYF
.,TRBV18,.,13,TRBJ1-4,TGTGCCGGCTCCAGCGCCTCACATGAAAAACTGTTTTTT,CAGSSASHEKLFF
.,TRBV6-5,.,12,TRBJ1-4,TGTGCCAGCAGTCTCGACAGTGAAAAACTGTTTTTT,CASSLDSEKLFF
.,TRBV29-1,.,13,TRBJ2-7,TGCAGCGTTAGGAACAGGGTATCCTACGAGCAGTACTTC,CSVRNRVSYEQYF
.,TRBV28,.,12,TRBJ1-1,TGTGCCAGCAGTTTATCGCAGTTTGAAGCTTTCTTT,CASSLSQFEAFF
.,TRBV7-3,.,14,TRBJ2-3,TGTGCCAGCAGCTTTTCGGGGGACACAGATACGCAGTATTTT,CASSFSGDTDTQYF
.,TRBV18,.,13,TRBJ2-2,TGTGCCAGCTCACCTGGCACAACCGGGGAGCTGTTTTTT,CASSPGTTGELFF
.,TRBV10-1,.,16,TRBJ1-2,TGCGCCAGCAGTGATACAGACGCGGGGAGCCCTTATGGCTACACCTTC,CASSDTDAGSPYGYTF
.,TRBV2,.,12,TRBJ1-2,TGTGCCAGTGGAGTGGAATATTATGGCTACACCTTC,CASGVEYYGYTF
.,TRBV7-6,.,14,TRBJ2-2,TGTGCCAGCAGCTTACAACAGGTCACTGGGGAGCTGTTTTTT,CASSLQQVTGELFF
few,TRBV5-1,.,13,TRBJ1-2,TGCGCCAGCAGCTACGCCAAGTTGCGGGGCTACACCTTC,CASSYAKLRGYTF
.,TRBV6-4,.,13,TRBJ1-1,TGTGCCAGCAGCTCGCGGGAGGACACTGAAGCTTTCTTT,CASSSREDTEAFF
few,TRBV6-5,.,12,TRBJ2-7,TGTGCCAGCACGCCAATAGGCGGCGAGCAGTACTTC,CASTPIGGEQYF
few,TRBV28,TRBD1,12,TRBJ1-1,TGTGCCAGCAGTTCGGACAGGTTTGAGGCTTTCTTT,CASSSDRFEAFF
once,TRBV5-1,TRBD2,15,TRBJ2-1,TGCGCCAGCAGCTTATTAGCGGGCCAGTACAATGAGCAGTTCTTC,CASSLLAGQYNEQFF
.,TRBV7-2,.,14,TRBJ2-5,TGTGCCAGCAGCGAAATGGGGGCCGGGGAGACCCAGTACTTC,CASSEMGAGETQYF
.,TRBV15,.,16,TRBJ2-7,TGTGCCACCAGCAGGGAGAGCAGGGCTAGCTCCTACGAGCAGTACTTC,CATSRESRASSYEQYF
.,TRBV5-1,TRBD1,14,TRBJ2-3,TGCGCCAGCAGCGGACAGGGAGGCACAGATACGCAGTATTTT,CASSGQGGTDTQYF
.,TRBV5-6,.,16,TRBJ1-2,TGTGCCAGCATCCCGGGAGCGGGGGCGCGGAACTATGGCTACACCTTC,CASIPGAGARNYGYTF
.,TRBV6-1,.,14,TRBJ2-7,TGTGCCAGCAGTGTTGGGACAATCTCCTACGAGCAGTACTTC,CASSVGTISYEQYF
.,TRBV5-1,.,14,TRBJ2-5,TGCGCCAGCAGCTTGAAGGGGACATCGGAGACCCAGTACTTC,CASSLKGTSETQYF
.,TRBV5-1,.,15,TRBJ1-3,TGCGCCAGCAGCTTAACAGGGCCCACCGGAAACACCATATATTTT,CASSLTGPTGNTIYF
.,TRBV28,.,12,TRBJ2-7,TGTGCCAGCAGGGAGAAGTCCAACGAGCAGTACTTC,CASREKSNEQYF
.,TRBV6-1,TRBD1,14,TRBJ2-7,TGTGCCAGCAGTGTGGGTCAGGGGGAACGCGAGCAGTACTTC,CASSVGQGEREQYF
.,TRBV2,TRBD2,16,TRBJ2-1,TGTGCCAGCAGGGCCGGACTAGCGAACTCCTACAATGAGCAGTTCTTC,CASRAGLANSYNEQFF
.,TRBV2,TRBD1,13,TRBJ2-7,TGTGCCAGTATTACAGGGGTGACCTACGAGCAGTACTTC,CASITGVTYEQYF
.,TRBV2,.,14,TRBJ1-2,TGTGCCAGCAGTGAGGGGGGACGGGTCTATGGCTACACCTTC,CASSEGGRVYGYTF
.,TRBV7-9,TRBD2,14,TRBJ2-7,TGTGCCAGTAATCTAGCGGGGGCCTCCTACGAGCAGTACTTC,CASNLAGASYEQYF
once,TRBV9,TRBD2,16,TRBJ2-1,TGTGCCAGCAGCGTAGTGGACCAGCGGGGTTACAATGAGCAGTTCTTC,CASSVVDQRGYNEQFF
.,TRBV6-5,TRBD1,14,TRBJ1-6,TGTGCCAGCAGTCGGGGACAGGACCCTTCACCCCTCCACTTT,CASSRGQDPSPLHF
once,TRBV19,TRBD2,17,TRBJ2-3,TGTGCCAGTAAACCATCCCGACTAGCGGGGGATCTAGATACGCAGTATTTT,CASKPSRLAGDLDTQYF
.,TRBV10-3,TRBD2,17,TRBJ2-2,TGTGCCATCAGTAGGGGACTAGCGGGAGCGAACACCGGGGAGCTGTTTTTT,CAISRGLAGANTGELFF
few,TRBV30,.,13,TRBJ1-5,TGTGCCTGGAGTGCCGGACAGCTGGGGCCCCAGCATTTT,CAWSAGQLGPQHF
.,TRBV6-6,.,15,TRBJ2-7,TGTGCCAGCAGTTACGACTTCCAGCAGGGGGGTAGGCAGTACTTC,CASSYDFQQGGRQYF
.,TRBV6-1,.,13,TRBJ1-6,TGTGCCAGCAGTGAATCCAGGGATTCACCCCTCCACTTT,CASSESRDSPLHF
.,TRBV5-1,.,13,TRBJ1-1,TGCGCCAGCAGCCCATCTGGAGGGACTGAAGCTTTCTTT,CASSPSGGTEAFF
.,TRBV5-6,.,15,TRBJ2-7,TGTGCCAGCACCACCCTAAAGCGGTTGGCCTACGAGCAGTACTTC,CASTTLKRLAYEQYF
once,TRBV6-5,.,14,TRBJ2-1,TGTGCCAGTCAGGACGGAGGCTCCTACAATGAGCAGTTCTTC,CASQDGGSYNEQFF
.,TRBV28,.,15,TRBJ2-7,TGTGCCAGCAGTCCACCCCGTCAGGGTAGCACCGAGCAGTACTTC,CASSPPRQGSTEQYF
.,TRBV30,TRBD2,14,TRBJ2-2,TGTGCAATTGGGGGGGTTCTAGGGACCGGGGAGCTGTTTTTT,CAIGGVLGTGELFF
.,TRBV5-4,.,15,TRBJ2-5,TGTGCCAGCAGCGCGACGCTTAGAGGACAAGAGACCCAGTACTTC,CASSATLRGQETQYF
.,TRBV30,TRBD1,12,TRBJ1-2,TGTGCCTGGAGTGTTGGACAGGATGGCTACACCTTC,CAWSVGQDGYTF
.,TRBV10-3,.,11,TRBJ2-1,TGTGCCACCGTGGCCCTCAATGAGCAGTTCTTC,CATVALNEQFF
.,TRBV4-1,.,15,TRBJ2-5,TGCGCCAGCAGCCAAGCGGCGGGCAGGGGGGCGACCCAGTACTTC,CASSQAAGRGATQYF
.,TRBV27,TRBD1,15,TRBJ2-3,TGTGCCAGCAGGACCCGACAGGGATGGGCAGATACGCAGTATTTT,CASRTRQGWADTQYF
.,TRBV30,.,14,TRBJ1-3,TGTGCCTGGACCTTAACGGCGGGGGGAAACACCATATATTTT,CAWTLTAGGNTIYF
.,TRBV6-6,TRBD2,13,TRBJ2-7,TGTGCCAGTACCGGCGGGGGTAGTTACGAGCAGTACTTC,CASTGGGSYEQYF
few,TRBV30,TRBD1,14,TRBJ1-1,TGTGCCTGGGAAAAACAGGGGGTAGGCACTGAAGCTTTCTTT,CAWEKQGVGTEAFF
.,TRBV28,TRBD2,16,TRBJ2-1,TGTGCCAGCAGTTTCTCTAGCGGAGGGTCCTACAATGAGCAGTTCTTC,CASSFSSGGSYNEQFF